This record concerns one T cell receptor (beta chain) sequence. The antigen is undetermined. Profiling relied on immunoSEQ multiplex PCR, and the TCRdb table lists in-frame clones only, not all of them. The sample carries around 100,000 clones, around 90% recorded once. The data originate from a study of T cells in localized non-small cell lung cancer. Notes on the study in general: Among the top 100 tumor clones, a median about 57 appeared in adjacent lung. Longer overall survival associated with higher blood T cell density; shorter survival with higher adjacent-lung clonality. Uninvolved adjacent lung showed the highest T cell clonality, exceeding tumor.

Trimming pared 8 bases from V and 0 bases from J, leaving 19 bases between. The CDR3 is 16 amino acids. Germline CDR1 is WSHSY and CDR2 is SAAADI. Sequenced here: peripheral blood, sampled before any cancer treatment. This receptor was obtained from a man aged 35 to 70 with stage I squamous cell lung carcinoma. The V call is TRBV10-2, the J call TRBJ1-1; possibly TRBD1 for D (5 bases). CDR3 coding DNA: TGCGCCAGCGGCGAGGCCATGACAGTCGTGAACACTGAAGCTTTCTTT. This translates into CASGEAMTVVNTEAFF.